Listed below are T cell receptor beta chains from one sample, sequenced in a study of T cell responses to AZD1222 COVID-19 vaccine. Clones were read by immunoSEQ multiplex PCR, and TCRdb kept only the in-frame ones, dropping some. This sample has around 140,000 clones, with 90% to 95% found just once. Source: peripheral blood, taken 28 days after the second AZD1222 dose. The receptors were gathered from an adult who received the AZD1222 COVID-19 vaccine. Each CDR3 is given with its conserved first and last residue. The D gene is left open where the match is weak.

J: TRBJ2-6
D: -
V: TRBV27
DNA: TGTGCCAGCAGCCCGTGGGGGGCCAACGTCCTGACTTTC
CDR3: CASSPWGANVLTF

J: TRBJ2-1
D: -
V: TRBV19
DNA: TGTGCCAGTAGTCCGGGACTCTCCGGGTGGGAGCAGTTCTTC
CDR3: CASSPGLSGWEQFF

J: TRBJ2-7
D: TRBD1
V: TRBV11-3
DNA: TGTGCCAGCAGCTTAACAGGGGCCCACGAGCAGTACTTC
CDR3: CASSLTGAHEQYF

J: TRBJ1-3
D: TRBD1
V: TRBV10-3
DNA: TGTGCCATCAGTGGTGGGGACAGATACTCTGGAAACACCATATATTTT
CDR3: CAISGGDRYSGNTIYF

J: TRBJ1-5
D: TRBD1
V: TRBV19
DNA: TGTGCCAGTAACCCAAGGACAGGGTTCAATCAGCCCCAGCATTTT
CDR3: CASNPRTGFNQPQHF

J: TRBJ2-2
D: -
V: TRBV2
DNA: TGTGCCAGCAGTATCATCAGGGCCGGGGAGCTGTTTTTT
CDR3: CASSIIRAGELFF

J: TRBJ1-3
D: -
V: TRBV5-6
DNA: TGTGCCAGCAGCTTGTGGGCAGTGGGCAACACCATATATTTT
CDR3: CASSLWAVGNTIYF

J: TRBJ1-1
D: -
V: TRBV7-3
DNA: TGTGCCAGCAGCTCGACGGGATACACTGAAGCTTTCTTT
CDR3: CASSSTGYTEAFF

J: TRBJ2-1
D: TRBD2
V: TRBV2
DNA: TGTGCCAGCAAACTAGCGGGAGGCCATGAGCAGTTCTTC
CDR3: CASKLAGGHEQFF

J: TRBJ2-7
D: TRBD1
V: TRBV19
DNA: TGTGCCAGTAGTATCCAGCCGGGACAGGGAGGCGAGCAGTACTTC
CDR3: CASSIQPGQGGEQYF

J: TRBJ2-5
D: -
V: TRBV14
DNA: TGTGCCAGCAGCCAAGACGGCAGGGGGGGTTTGTTTGTTCCAGAGACCCAGTACTTC
CDR3: CASSQDGRGGLFVPETQYF

J: TRBJ1-1
D: -
V: TRBV18
DNA: TGTGCCAGCTCAACGGCGGGGGGCACTGAAGCTTTCTTT
CDR3: CASSTAGGTEAFF

J: TRBJ1-1
D: -
V: TRBV5-4
DNA: TGTGCCAGTTCCGGGAGGCTCACTGAAGCTTTCTTT
CDR3: CASSGRLTEAFF

J: TRBJ2-3
D: TRBD1
V: TRBV29-1
DNA: TGCAGCGCCCCGGACAGGGGAAGCACAGATACGCAGTATTTT
CDR3: CSAPDRGSTDTQYF

J: TRBJ1-2
D: -
V: TRBV9
DNA: TGTGCCAGCAGCGTAGGCGAAAACTATGGCTACACCTTC
CDR3: CASSVGENYGYTF

J: TRBJ2-7
D: TRBD2
V: TRBV5-1
DNA: TGCGCCAGCAGCTTGGCGGGACTAGCCTATACCTACGAGCAGTACTTC
CDR3: CASSLAGLAYTYEQYF

J: TRBJ2-1
D: TRBD2
V: TRBV29-1
DNA: TGCAGCGTTGAAGATCTAGCGGGAGTCAATGAGCAGTTCTTC
CDR3: CSVEDLAGVNEQFF

J: TRBJ1-2
D: TRBD1
V: TRBV5-1
DNA: TGCGCCAGCAGCAATACAGGGGTTTATGGCTACACCTTC
CDR3: CASSNTGVYGYTF

J: TRBJ1-5
D: -
V: TRBV3-1/TRBV3-2
DNA: TGTGCCAGCAGCCAAGATTGGTATCATTTCTGGGCGAACAACAGACCTTATAGCAATCAGCCCCAGCATTTT
CDR3: CASSQDWYHFWANNRPYSNQPQHF